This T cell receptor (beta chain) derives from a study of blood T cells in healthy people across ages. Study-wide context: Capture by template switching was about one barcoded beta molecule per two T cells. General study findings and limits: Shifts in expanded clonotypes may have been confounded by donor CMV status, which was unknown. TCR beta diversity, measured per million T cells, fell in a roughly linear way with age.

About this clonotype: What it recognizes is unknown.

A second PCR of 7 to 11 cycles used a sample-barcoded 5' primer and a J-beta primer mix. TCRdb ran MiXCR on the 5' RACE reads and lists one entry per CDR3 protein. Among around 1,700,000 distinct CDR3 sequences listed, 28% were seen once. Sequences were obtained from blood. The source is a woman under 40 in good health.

The CDR3 nucleotides read TGTGCCAGCAGCCAGGTCGACAGGGGGAACATTCAGTACTTC. Amino acid sequence: CASSQVDRGNIQYF. The genes are TRBV3-1 and TRBJ2-4; 9 positions match TRBD1. This CDR3 has 14 residues. Germline CDR1 and CDR2: LGHDT and YNNKEL (reference sequence). The trim removed 3 bases at V and 7 bases at J, leaving 4 bases unmatched.